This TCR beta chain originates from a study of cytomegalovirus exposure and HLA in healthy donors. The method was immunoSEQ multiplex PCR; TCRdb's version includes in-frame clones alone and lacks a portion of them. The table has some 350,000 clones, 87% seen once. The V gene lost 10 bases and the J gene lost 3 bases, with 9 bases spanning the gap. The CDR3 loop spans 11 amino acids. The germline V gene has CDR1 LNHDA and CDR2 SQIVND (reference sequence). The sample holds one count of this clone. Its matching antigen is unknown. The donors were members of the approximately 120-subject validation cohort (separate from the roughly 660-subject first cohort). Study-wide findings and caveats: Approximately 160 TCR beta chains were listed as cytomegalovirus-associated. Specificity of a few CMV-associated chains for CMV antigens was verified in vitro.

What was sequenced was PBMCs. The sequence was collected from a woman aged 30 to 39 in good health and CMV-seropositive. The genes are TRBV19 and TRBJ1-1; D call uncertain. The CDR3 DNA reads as TGTGCCACGAGGAAGGACACTGAAGCTTTCTTT. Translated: CATRKDTEAFF.